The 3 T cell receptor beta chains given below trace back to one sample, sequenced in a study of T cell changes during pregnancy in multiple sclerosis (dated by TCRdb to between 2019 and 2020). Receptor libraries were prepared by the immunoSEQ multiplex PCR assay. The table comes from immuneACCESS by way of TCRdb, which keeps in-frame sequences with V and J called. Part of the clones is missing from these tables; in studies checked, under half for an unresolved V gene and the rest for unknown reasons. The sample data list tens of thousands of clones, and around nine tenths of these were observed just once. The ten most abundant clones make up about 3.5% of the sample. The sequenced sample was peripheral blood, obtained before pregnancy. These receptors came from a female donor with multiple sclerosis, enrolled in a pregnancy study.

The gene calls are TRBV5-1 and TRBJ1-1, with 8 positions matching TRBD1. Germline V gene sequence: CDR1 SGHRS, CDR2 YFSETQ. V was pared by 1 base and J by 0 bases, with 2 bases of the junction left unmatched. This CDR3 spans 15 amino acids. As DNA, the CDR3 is TGCGCCAGCAGCTTGACAGGGGGATTGAACACTGAAGCTTTCTTT. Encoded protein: CASSLTGGLNTEAFF.

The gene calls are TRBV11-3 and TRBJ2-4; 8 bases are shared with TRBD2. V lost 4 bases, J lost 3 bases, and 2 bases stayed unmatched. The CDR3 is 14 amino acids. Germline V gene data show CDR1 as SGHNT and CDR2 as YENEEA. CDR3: CASSSGLDKNIQYF. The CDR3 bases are TGTGCCAGCAGCTCGGGACTAGACAAAAACATTCAGTACTTC.

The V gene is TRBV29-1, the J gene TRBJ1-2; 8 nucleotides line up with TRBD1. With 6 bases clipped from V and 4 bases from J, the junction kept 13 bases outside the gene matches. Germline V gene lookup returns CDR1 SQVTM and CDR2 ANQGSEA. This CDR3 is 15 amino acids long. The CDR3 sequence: CSVVATGGEGYGYTF. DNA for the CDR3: TGCAGCGTCGTCGCAACAGGGGGGGAAGGCTATGGCTACACCTTC.